A single sample gave rise to the 14 T cell receptor beta chains below, sequenced in a study of regulatory T cells in long-lasting Graves disease (dated by TCRdb to the early 2020s). The sample's time point label, in plain terms: newly diagnosed GD, antithyroid drugs for less than 3 months. For both TCR sequencing and RNA sequencing, RNA was extracted from PBMCs using TRIzol. Libraries were made using multiplex PCR. The sequencer listed for this sample is Illumina HiSeq 4000. To build TCR beta libraries, CDR3 regions were amplified by Arm-PCR using iRepertoire HTBI primers. The public reads were reanalyzed by TCRdb: fastp trimming at Q25, MiXCR alignment, in-frame beta chains only. For every CDR3 protein sequence, its rows merge into one entry that carries the most common genes and DNA. Recorded for this sample are more than 300,000 distinct CDR3 sequences; around 15% of them occurred a single time. The ten largest clonotypes hold roughly 21% of the sample.

This sample was shared with a second study, whose subject was T cells in Graves' hyperthyroidism and ophthalmopathy.

This material consisted of peripheral blood mononuclear cells (PBMCs), taken at new diagnosis, from a patient treated with antithyroid drugs. Receptors originate from a woman aged 18-30 years with Graves disease. Donor details come from another sample of the same person, matched by shared clones.

This clonotype was seen at least ten times. The chain links TRBV13 to TRBJ2-1; 8 bases agree with TRBD2. The CDR3 is made up of 14 amino acids. Losses at the gene ends were 5 bases for V and 7 bases for J; bases not matched to a gene: 7. Germline CDR1 PRHDT, CDR2 FYEKMQ (reference sequence). CDR3 residues: CASSEGLDVNEQFF. In nucleotides, the CDR3 is TGTGCCAGCAGCGAGGGACTAGATGTGAATGAGCAGTTCTTC.

This clonotype was recorded many times. V usage is TRBV30 and J usage is TRBJ1-3; maybe TRBD1 (6 bases). The V gene lost 2 bases and the J gene lost 0 bases, with 8 bases spanning the gap. Germline-derived CDR1 and CDR2 are GTSNPN and SVGIG (reference sequence). CDR3 size: 14 residues. The CDR3 DNA reads as TGTGCCTGGAGTCTGGACAGCTCTGGAAACACCATATATTTT. It yields the protein CAWSLDSSGNTIYF.

This clonotype was counted at least ten times. This chain connects TRBV20-1 to TRBJ2-7, with 8 bases lining up with TRBD1. Germline loops: CDR1 DFQATT, CDR2 SNEGSKA (reference sequence). The V and J ends lost 3 bases and 3 bases, in that order; junction bases with no gene match: 7. This CDR3 has 14 amino acids. This CDR3 reads CSASRPDRDYEQYF. The CDR3 DNA sequence: TGCAGTGCTAGCCGCCCGGACAGGGACTACGAGCAGTACTTC.

The chain recombines TRBV12-3 or TRBV12-4 with TRBJ1-5, with D maybe TRBD1 (5 bases). The CDR3 loop spans 13 amino acids. The germline V and J ends were trimmed by 5 bases and 7 bases, with 12 bases remaining between them. This chain's CDR3 is CASSTDNRQPQHF. The DNA of the CDR3 is TGTGCCAGCAGTACCGACAACAGGCAGCCCCAGCATTTT.

This clonotype has a count of ten or more. V and J are TRBV29-1 and TRBJ1-1; D might be TRBD1 (5 bases). Trimming took 6 bases from V and 6 from J, leaving 14 bases between them. The CDR3 is 12 amino acids. CDR1 is SQVTM and CDR2 is ANQGSEA in the germline V gene. The CDR3 region is CSVSDTGSEAFF. As DNA, the CDR3 is TGCAGCGTCTCCGACACAGGATCTGAAGCTTTCTTT.

Here the CDR3 reads CSAMGGRASFFYEQYF. The CDR3 DNA follows: TGCAGTGCTATGGGAGGGAGGGCCAGTTTTTTCTACGAGCAGTACTTC. The V call is TRBV20-1, the J call TRBJ2-7; 7 bases are a match to TRBD2. V was pared by 4 bases and J by 3 bases, with 15 bases of the junction left unmatched. The length of the CDR3 is 16 residues. Germline V CDR1 and CDR2: DFQATT, SNEGSKA (reference sequence).

This clonotype was recorded at least ten times. The genes are TRBV12-3 or TRBV12-4 and TRBJ2-7; D not certain. The CDR3 has 12 residues. V dropped 4 bases and J dropped 3 bases, with 7 bases sitting between them. The CDR3, as DNA: TGTGCCAGCAGTTACGGCATCTACGAGCAGTACTTC. Protein: CASSYGIYEQYF.

Comment on this clonotype: Mismatch with germline at one junction end may stem from a read error. The chain combines TRBV11-2 with TRBJ2-3, with D uncertain. This CDR3 comprises 14 residues. Germline V gives CDR1 SGHAT, CDR2 FQNNGV. The CDR3 DNA reads TGTGCCAGCAGCTTCGAAAGTAAGGCAGACACGCAGTATTTT. This sequence encodes CASSFESKADTQYF.

The rearrangement links TRBV12-3 or TRBV12-4 to TRBJ1-1; 8 nucleotides line up with TRBD1. V dropped 3 bases and J dropped 0; count of bases not matched to a gene: 9. The CDR3 consists of 17 residues. This chain's CDR3 is CASSFTGTGGMNTEAFF. In DNA, the CDR3 is TGTGCCAGCAGTTTCACCGGGACAGGCGGGATGAACACTGAAGCTTTCTTT.

In its sample, this clonotype was seen many times. The chain has TRBV5-1 and TRBJ1-2; D is unresolved. Germline lookup yields CDR1 SGHRS and CDR2 YFSETQ. V shed 0 bases and J shed 2 bases, with 5 bases lying between them. The CDR3 consists of 13 residues. The CDR3 DNA follows: TGCGCCAGCAGCTTGGGGCCGAACTATGGCTACACCTTC. It codes for CASSLGPNYGYTF.

V gene TRBV7-9 combines with J gene TRBJ2-7; possible D gene TRBD2, 6 bases. V lost 2 bases to trimming and J lost 7 bases, with 15 bases between them. CDR1 is SEHNR, CDR2 FQNEAQ, per germline (reference sequence). This CDR3 has 14 amino acids. In nucleotides, the CDR3 is TGTGCCAGCAGCTTAACCGGGGTCGGGGGTGAGCAGTACTTC. Translation: CASSLTGVGGEQYF.

The CDR3: CAWSPGPSSRETQYF. DNA for the CDR3: TGTGCCTGGAGCCCGGGACCCTCGTCGCGAGAGACCCAGTACTTC. The chain is built from TRBV30 and TRBJ2-5; D possibly uses TRBD1 or TRBD2 (5 bases each). Germline values: CDR1 GTSNPN, CDR2 SVGIG (reference sequence). The CDR3 sequence is 15 residues long. Trimming pared 3 bases from V and 4 bases from J, leaving 18 bases between.

This clonotype was recorded many times. CDR3 amino acids: CASSWTSGSTDTQYF. The CDR3 DNA reads TGTGCCAGCAGCTGGACTAGCGGAAGCACAGATACGCAGTATTTT. The rearrangement uses TRBV3-1 and TRBJ2-3; 10 nucleotides agree with TRBD2. The CDR3 consists of 15 residues. Germline CDR1 reads LGHDT; CDR2 reads YNNKEL (reference sequence). V lost 5 bases to trimming and J lost 0 bases; unmatched junction nucleotides: 2.

As concerns this clonotype: Possible read error: a much larger clone is one base away. The chain couples TRBV11-2 to TRBJ1-2; D is possibly TRBD1 (6 bases). Germline assignment: CDR1 SGHAT and CDR2 FQNNGV. This CDR3 comprises 15 residues. Trimming left V 3 bases short and J 4 bases short, with 15 bases between. For the CDR3, the DNA is TGTGCCAGCAGCTTCGACGTGGGGGGCACCTATGGCTACACCTTC. This sequence encodes CASSFDVGGTYGYTF. Variable domain in full (rest from reference TRBV11-2 and TRBJ1-2): EAGVAQSPRYKIIEKRQSVAFWCNPISGHATLYWYQQILGQGPKLLIQFQNNGVVDDSQLPKDRFSAERLKGVDSTLKIQPAKLEDSAVYLCASSFDVGGTYGYTFGSGTRLTVV.